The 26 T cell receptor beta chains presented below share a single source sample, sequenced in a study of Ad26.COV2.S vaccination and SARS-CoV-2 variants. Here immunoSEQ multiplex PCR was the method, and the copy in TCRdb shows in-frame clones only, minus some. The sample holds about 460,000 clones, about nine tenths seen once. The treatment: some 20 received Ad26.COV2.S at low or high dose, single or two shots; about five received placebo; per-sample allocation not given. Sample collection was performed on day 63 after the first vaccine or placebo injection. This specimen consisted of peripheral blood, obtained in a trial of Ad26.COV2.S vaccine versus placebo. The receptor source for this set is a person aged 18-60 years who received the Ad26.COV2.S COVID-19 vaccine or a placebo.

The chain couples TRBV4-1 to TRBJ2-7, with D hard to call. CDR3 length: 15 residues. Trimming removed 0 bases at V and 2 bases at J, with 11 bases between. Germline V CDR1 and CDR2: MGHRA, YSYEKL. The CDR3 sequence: CASSQDRRATYEQYF. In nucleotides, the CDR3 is TGCGCCAGCAGCCAAGACAGGCGAGCCACCTACGAGCAGTACTTC.

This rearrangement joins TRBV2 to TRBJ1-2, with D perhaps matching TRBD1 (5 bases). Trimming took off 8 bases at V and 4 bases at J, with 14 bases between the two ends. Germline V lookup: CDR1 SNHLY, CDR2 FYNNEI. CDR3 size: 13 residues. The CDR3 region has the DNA TGTGCCAGCGGCGGCGGCAGGGCCTATGGCTACACCTTC. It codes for CASGGGRAYGYTF.

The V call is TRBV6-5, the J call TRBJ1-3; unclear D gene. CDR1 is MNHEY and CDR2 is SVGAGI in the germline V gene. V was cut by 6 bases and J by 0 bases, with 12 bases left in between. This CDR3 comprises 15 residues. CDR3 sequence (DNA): TGTGCCAGCAGCGCCGACGCCAGCTCTGGAAACACCATATATTTT. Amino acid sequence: CASSADASSGNTIYF.

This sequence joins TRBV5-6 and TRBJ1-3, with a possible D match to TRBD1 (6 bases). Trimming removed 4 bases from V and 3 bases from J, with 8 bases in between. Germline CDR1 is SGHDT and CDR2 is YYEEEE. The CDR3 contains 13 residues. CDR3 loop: CASSQGSGNTIYF. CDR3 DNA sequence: TGTGCCAGCAGCCAGGGGAGTGGAAACACCATATATTTT.

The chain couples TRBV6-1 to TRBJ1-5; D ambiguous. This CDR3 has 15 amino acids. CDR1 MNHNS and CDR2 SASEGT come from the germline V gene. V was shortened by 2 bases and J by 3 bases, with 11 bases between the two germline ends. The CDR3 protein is CASSEWAGYNQPQHF. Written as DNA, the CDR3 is TGTGCCAGCAGTGAATGGGCAGGATACAATCAGCCCCAGCATTTT.

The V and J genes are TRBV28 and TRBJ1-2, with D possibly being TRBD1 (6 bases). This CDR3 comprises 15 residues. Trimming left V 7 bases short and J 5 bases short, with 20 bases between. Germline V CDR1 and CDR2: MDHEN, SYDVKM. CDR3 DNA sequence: TGTGCCAGCACCCAGGACAGACCGCCAGGGTATGGCTACACCTTC. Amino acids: CASTQDRPPGYGYTF.

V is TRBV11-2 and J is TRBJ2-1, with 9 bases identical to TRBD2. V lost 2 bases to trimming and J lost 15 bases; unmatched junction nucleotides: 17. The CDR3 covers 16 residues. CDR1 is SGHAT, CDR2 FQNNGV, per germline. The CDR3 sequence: CASSLYRLAGNGLRFF. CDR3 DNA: TGTGCCAGCAGCTTATATAGGCTAGCGGGAAACGGTCTTAGGTTCTTC.

In nucleotides, the CDR3 is TGTGCCAGCAGCTTTGGGTCGGGGGCCCTCTACGAGCAGTACTTC. Protein: CASSFGSGALYEQYF. This sequence joins TRBV7-2 and TRBJ2-7, with D perhaps TRBD1 or TRBD2 (6 bases each). The CDR3 is made up of 15 amino acids. The germline V gene has CDR1 SGHTA and CDR2 FQGNSA. V gave up 3 bases and J gave up 3 bases, with 15 bases separating them.

CDR3 bases: TGCGCCAGCAGCACCCGGACAGCGAACACCGGGGAGCTGTTTTTT. Protein: CASSTRTANTGELFF. The V call is TRBV5-1, the J call TRBJ2-2; TRBD1 might be the D (6 bases). V lost 4 bases and J 0 bases, leaving 10 bases between the germline ends. Germline CDR1 reads SGHRS; CDR2 reads YFSETQ. The CDR3 runs 15 residues.

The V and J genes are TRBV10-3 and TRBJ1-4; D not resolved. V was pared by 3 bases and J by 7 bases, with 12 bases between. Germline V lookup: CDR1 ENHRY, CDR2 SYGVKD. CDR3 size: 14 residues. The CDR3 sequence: CAISDEGKGEKLFF. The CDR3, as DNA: TGTGCCATCAGTGATGAGGGAAAGGGTGAAAAACTGTTTTTT.

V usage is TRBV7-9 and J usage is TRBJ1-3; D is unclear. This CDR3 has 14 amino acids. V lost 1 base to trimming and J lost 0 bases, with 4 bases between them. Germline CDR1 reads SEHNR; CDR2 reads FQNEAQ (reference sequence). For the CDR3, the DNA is TGTGCCAGCAGCTTAGAATTCTCTGGAAACACCATATATTTT. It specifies CASSLEFSGNTIYF.

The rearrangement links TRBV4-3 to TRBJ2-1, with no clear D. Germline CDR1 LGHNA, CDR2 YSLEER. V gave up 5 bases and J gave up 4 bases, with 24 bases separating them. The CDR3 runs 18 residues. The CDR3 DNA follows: TGCGCCAGCAGCATTCGACGTCCCGGGCAACCCTCTTACAATGAGCAGTTCTTC. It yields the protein CASSIRRPGQPSYNEQFF.

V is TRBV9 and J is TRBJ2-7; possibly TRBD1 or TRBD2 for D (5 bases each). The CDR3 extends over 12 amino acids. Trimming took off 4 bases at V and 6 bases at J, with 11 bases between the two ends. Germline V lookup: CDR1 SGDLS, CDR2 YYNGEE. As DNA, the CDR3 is TGTGCCAGCAGCAGAGGGGAACGCGAGCAGTACTTC. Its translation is CASSRGEREQYF.

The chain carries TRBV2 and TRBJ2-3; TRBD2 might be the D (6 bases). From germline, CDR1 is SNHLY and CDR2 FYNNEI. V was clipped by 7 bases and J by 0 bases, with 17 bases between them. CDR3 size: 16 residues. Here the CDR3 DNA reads TGTGCCAGCACCGACTCCCTAGCGCCGAGCACAGATACGCAGTATTTT. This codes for CASTDSLAPSTDTQYF.

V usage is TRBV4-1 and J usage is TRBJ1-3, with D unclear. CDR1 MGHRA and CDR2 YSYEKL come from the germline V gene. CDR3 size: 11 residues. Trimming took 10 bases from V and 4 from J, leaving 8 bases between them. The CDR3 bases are TGCGCCACCAAAGGAGGAAACACCATATATTTT. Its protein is CATKGGNTIYF.

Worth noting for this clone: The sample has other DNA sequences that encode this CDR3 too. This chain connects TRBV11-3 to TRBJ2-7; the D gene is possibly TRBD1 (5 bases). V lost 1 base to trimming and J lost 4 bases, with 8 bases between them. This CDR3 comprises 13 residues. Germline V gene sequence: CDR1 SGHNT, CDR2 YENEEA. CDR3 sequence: CASSLAGSYEQYF. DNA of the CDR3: TGTGCCAGCAGCTTAGCAGGGTCTTACGAGCAGTACTTC. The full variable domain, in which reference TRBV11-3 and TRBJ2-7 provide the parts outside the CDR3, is EAGVVQSPRYKIIEKKQPVAFWCNPISGHNTLYWYLQNLGQGPELLIRYENEEAVDDSQLPKDRFSAERLKGVDSTLKIQPAELGDSAVYLCASSLAGSYEQYFGPGTRLTVT.

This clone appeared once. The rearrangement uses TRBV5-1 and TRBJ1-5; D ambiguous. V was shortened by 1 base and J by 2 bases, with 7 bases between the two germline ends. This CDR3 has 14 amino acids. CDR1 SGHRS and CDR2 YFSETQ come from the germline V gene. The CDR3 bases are TGCGCCAGCAGCTTGACCCTACGCAATCAGCCCCAGCATTTT. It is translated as CASSLTLRNQPQHF.

CDR3 sequence: CASRSPGGASKNIQYF. In DNA, the CDR3 is TGTGCCAGCAGATCACCGGGGGGGGCTTCCAAAAACATTCAGTACTTC. This chain joins TRBV28 and TRBJ2-4; 8 bases are a match to TRBD2. CDR1 MDHEN and CDR2 SYDVKM come from the germline V gene. This CDR3 comprises 16 residues. V lost 6 bases to trimming and J lost 2 bases; unmatched junction nucleotides: 9.

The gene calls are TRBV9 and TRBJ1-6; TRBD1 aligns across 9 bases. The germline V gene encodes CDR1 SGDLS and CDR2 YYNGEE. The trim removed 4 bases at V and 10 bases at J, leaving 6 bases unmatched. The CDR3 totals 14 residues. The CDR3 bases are TGTGCCAGCAGCCTAGCCGGGACAGGGTCACCCCTCCACTTT. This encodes CASSLAGTGSPLHF.

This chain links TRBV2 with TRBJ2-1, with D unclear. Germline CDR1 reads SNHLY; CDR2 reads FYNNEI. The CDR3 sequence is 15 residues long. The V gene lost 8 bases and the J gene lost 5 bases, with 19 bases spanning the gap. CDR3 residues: CASGPVYKKDNEQFF. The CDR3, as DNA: TGTGCCAGCGGTCCAGTGTATAAAAAAGACAATGAGCAGTTCTTC.

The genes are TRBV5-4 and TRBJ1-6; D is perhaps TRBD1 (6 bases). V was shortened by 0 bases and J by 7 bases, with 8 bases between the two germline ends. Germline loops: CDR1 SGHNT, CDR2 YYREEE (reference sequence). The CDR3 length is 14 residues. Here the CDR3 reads CASSLGQANSPLHF. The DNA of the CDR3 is TGTGCCAGCAGCTTGGGACAGGCCAATTCACCCCTCCACTTT.

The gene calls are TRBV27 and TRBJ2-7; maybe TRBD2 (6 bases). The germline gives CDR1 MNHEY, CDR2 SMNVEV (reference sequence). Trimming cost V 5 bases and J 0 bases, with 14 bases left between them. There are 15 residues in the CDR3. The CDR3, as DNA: TGTGCCAGCAGTCGAGCGGGTGGGATCTCCTACGAGCAGTACTTC. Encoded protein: CASSRAGGISYEQYF.

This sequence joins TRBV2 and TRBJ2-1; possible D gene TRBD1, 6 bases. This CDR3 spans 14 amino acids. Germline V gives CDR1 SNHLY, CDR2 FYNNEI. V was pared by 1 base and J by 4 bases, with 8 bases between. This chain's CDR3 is CASSEDRVYNEQFF. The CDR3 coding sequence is TGTGCCAGCAGTGAAGACAGGGTTTACAATGAGCAGTTCTTC.

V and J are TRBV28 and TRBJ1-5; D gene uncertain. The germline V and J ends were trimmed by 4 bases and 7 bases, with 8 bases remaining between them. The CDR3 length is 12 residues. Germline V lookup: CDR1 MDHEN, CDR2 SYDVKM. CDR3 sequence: CASSSQGQPQHF. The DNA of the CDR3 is TGTGCCAGCAGTTCCCAAGGACAGCCCCAGCATTTT.

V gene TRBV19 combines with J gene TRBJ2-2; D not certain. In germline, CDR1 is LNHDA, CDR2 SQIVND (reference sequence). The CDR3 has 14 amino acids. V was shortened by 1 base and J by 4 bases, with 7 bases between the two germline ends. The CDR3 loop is CASSIGPATGELFF. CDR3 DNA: TGTGCCAGTAGTATAGGGCCAGCCACCGGGGAGCTGTTTTTT.

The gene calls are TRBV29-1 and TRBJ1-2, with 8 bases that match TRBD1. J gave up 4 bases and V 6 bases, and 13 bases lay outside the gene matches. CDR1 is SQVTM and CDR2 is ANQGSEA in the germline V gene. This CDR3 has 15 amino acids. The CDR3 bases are TGCAGCGTCCCCCAACCCGGGACAGGCGTCTATGGCTACACCTTC. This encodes CSVPQPGTGVYGYTF.